These 5 T cell receptor beta chains were all obtained from the same sample, sequenced in a study of regulatory T cells in long-lasting Graves disease. HTBI primers from iRepertoire and Arm-PCR of CDR3 regions yielded the TCR beta libraries. TCRdb passed the multiplex PCR reads through MiXCR, listing each CDR3 protein once. This repertoire shows 400,000 to 500,000 distinct CDR3 sequences, around 15% found once; its top ten account for approximately 17%. Time point denoted: newly diagnosed GD, antithyroid drugs for less than 3 months. PBMC-derived RNA was used for the TCR library. These same data were also listed under a study on T cells in Graves' hyperthyroidism and ophthalmopathy.

Sequenced material: peripheral blood mononuclear cells (PBMCs), taken at new diagnosis, from a patient treated with antithyroid drugs. The receptors were gathered from a woman in her forties or fifties with Graves disease.

This clonotype showed up many times. J is TRBJ1-4 and V is TRBV12-3 or TRBV12-4, with 7 bases matching TRBD1. CDR3 length: 13 residues. With 6 bases clipped from V and 8 bases from J, the junction kept 6 bases outside the gene matches. The CDR3 reads CASRTGTVEKLFF. The CDR3 nucleotides are TGTGCCAGCAGAACCGGGACAGTCGAAAAACTGTTTTTT.

This chain connects TRBV20-1 to TRBJ1-5; a possible D gene is TRBD1 (6 bases). CDR1 DFQATT and CDR2 SNEGSKA come from the germline V gene (reference sequence). V was cut by 6 bases and J by 3 bases, with 18 bases left in between. The CDR3 totals 15 residues. CDR3 region: CSALLGTPPNQPQHF. CDR3 nucleotides: TGCAGTGCACTGCTAGGGACACCTCCCAATCAGCCCCAGCATTTT.

This clonotype was recorded many times. This sequence joins TRBV29-1 and TRBJ2-3; weak D call: TRBD1 (5 bases). The length of the CDR3 is 13 residues. Per germline, CDR1 SQVTM and CDR2 ANQGSEA. Trimming pared 4 bases from V and 2 bases from J, leaving 10 bases between. The CDR3 DNA sequence: TGCAGCGTTGTAACGGACAACACAGATACGCAGTATTTT. It encodes CSVVTDNTDTQYF.

This clonotype was counted at least ten times. This chain joins TRBV28 and TRBJ2-6; 8 nucleotides match TRBD1. With 5 bases clipped from V and 2 bases from J, the junction kept 5 bases outside the gene matches. The CDR3 covers 16 residues. Germline CDR1 MDHEN, CDR2 SYDVKM. CDR3 sequence (DNA): TGTGCCAGCAGTCCCCAGGGGGCAGCTGGGGCCAACGTCCTGACTTTC. It specifies CASSPQGAAGANVLTF.

This clonotype was recorded at least ten times. The chain is built from TRBV12-3 or TRBV12-4 and TRBJ1-5; D possibly corresponds to TRBD1 (5 bases). Trimming cost V 7 bases and J 6 bases, with 13 bases left between them. The CDR3 loop spans 13 amino acids. The chain's CDR3 is CASTPTQGQPQHF. The CDR3 DNA is TGTGCCAGCACCCCCACCCAGGGTCAGCCCCAGCATTTT.